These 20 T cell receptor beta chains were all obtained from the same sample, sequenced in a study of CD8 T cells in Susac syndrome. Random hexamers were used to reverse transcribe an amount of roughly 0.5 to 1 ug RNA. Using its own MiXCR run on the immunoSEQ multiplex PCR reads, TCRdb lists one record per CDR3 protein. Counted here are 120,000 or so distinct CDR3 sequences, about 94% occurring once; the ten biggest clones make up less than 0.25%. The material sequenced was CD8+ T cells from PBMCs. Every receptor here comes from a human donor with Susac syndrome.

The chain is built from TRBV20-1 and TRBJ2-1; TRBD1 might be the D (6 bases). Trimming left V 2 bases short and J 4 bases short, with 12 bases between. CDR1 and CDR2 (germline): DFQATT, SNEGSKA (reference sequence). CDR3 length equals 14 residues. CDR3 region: CSARQDRGYNEQFF. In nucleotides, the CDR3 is TGCAGTGCTAGACAGGACAGAGGATACAATGAGCAGTTCTTC.

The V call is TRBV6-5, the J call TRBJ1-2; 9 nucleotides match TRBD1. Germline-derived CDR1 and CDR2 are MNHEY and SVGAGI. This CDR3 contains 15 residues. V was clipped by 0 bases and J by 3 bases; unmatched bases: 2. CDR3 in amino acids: CASSYSGQGDYGYTF. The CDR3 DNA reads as TGTGCCAGCAGTTACTCGGGACAGGGTGACTATGGCTACACCTTC.

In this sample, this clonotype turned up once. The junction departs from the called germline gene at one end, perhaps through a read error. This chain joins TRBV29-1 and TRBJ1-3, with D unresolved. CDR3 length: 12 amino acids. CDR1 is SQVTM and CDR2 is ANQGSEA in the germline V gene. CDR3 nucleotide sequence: TGCAGCGTCGAATTAGATGGAAACACCACATATTTT. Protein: CSVELDGNTTYF.

Written as DNA, the CDR3 is TGTGCCAGCAGTTTTCCCGGCCCCAGGCTGGAGGGCTACACCTTC. Protein: CASSFPGPRLEGYTF. The J gene is TRBJ1-2, the V gene TRBV12-3 or TRBV12-4; D uncertain. The ends were cut back, 3 bases at V and 8 bases at J, with 19 bases in the middle. The CDR3 is made up of 15 amino acids.

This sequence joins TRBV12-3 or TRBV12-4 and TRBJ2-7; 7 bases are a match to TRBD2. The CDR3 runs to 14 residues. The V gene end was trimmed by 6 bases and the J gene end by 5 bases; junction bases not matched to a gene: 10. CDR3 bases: TGTGCCAGCAGCCCCGGAGGCGGGAGTCACGAGCAGTACTTC. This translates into CASSPGGGSHEQYF.

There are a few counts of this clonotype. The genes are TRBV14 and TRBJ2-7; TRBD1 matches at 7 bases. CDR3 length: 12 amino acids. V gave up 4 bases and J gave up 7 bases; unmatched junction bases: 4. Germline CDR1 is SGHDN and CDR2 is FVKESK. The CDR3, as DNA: TGTGCCAGCAGCCCGGACAGGCGGGAGCAGTACTTC. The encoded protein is CASSPDRREQYF.

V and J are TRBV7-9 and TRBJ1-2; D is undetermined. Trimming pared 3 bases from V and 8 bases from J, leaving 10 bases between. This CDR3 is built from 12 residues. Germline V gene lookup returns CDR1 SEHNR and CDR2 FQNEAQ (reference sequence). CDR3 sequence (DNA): TGTGCCAGCAGCTTGGGCGGACGCGGCTACACCTTC. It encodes CASSLGGRGYTF.

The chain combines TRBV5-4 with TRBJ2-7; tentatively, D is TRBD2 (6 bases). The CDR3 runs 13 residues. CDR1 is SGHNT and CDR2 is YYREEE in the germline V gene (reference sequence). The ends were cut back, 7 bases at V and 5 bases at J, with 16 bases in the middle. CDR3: CASGPGTQHEQYF. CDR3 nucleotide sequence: TGTGCCAGCGGCCCCGGGACTCAACACGAGCAGTACTTC.

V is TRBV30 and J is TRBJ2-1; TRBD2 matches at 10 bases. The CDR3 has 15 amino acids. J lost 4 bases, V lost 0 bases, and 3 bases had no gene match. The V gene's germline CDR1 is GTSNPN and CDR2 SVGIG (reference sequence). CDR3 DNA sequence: TGTGCCTGGAGTGTACAAGCGGGAGGGTACAATGAGCAGTTCTTC. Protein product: CAWSVQAGGYNEQFF.

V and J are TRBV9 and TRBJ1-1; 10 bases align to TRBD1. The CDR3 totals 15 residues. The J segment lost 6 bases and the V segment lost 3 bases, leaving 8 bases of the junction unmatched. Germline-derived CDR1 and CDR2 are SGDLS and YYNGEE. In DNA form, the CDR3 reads TGTGCCAGCAGCGCGGGGACAGGGGTTAGCGCTGAAGCTTTCTTT. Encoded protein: CASSAGTGVSAEAFF.

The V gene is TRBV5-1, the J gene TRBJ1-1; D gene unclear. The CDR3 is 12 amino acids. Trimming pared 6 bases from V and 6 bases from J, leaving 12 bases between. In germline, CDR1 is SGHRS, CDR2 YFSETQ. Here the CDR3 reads CASTSGGPEAFF. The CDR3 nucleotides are TGCGCCAGCACCTCCGGCGGACCTGAAGCTTTCTTT.

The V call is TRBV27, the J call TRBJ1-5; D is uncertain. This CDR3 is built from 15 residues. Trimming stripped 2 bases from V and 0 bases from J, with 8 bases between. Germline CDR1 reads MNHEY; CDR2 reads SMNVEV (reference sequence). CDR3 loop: CASSLGGNSNQPQHF. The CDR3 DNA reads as TGTGCCAGCAGTTTAGGCGGTAATAGCAATCAGCCCCAGCATTTT.

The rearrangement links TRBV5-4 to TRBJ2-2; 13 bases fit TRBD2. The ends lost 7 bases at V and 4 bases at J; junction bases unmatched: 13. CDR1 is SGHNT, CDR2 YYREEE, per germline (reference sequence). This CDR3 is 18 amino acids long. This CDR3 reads CASGPGTSGKWGTGELFF. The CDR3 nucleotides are TGTGCCAGCGGGCCCGGGACTAGCGGGAAATGGGGCACCGGGGAGCTGTTTTTT. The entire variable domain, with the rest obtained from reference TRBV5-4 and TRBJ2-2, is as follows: ETGVTQSPTHLIKTRGQQVTLRCSSQSGHNTVSWYQQALGQGPQFIFQYYREEENGRGNFPPRFSGLQFPNYSSELNVNALELDDSALYLCASGPGTSGKWGTGELFFGEGSRLTVL.

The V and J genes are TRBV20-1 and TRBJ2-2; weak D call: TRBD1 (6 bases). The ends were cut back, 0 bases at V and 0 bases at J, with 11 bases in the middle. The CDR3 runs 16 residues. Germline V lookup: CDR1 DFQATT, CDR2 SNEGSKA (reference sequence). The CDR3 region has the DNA TGCAGTGCTAGAGACGCCCGACAGGCGAACACCGGGGAGCTGTTTTTT. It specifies CSARDARQANTGELFF.

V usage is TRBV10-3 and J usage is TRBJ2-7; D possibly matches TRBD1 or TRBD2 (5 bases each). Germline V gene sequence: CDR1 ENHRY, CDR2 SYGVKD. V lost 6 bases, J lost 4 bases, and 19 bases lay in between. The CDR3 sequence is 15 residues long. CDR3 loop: CAISSLWGSEYEQYF. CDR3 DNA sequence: TGTGCCATCAGCAGCCTGTGGGGGAGTGAGTACGAGCAGTACTTC.

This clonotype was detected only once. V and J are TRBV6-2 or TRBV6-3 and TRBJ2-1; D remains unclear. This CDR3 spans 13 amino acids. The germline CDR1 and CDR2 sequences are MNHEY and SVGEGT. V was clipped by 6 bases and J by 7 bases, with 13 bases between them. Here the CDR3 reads CASSRNNGNEQFF. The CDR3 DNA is TGTGCCAGCAGCCGAAACAACGGGAATGAGCAGTTCTTC.

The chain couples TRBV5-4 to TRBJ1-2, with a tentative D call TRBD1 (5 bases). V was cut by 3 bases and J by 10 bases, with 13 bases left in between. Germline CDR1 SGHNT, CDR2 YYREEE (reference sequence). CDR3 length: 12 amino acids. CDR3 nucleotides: TGTGCCAGCAGCTCCCGGGACCTCCTCTACACCTTC. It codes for CASSSRDLLYTF. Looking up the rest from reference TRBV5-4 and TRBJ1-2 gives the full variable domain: ETGVTQSPTHLIKTRGQQVTLRCSSQSGHNTVSWYQQALGQGPQFIFQYYREEENGRGNFPPRFSGLQFPNYSSELNVNALELDDSALYLCASSSRDLLYTFGSGTRLTVV.

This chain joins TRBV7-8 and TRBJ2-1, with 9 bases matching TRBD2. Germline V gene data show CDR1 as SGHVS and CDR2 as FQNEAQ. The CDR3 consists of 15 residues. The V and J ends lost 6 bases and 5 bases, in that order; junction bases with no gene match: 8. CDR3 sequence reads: CASRRGLAGNNEQFF. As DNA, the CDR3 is TGTGCCAGCAGAAGGGGGCTAGCGGGGAACAATGAGCAGTTCTTC.

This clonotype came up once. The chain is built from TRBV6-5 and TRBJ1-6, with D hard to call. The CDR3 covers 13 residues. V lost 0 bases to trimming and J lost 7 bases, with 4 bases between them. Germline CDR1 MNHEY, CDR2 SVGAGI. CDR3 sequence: CASSYSGNSPLHF. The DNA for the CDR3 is TGTGCCAGCAGTTACTCGGGGAATTCACCCCTCCACTTT.

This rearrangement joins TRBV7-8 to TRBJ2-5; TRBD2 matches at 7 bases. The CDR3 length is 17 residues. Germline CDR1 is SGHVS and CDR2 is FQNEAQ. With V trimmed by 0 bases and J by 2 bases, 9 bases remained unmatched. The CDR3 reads CASSLALGTIQQETQYF. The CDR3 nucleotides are TGTGCCAGCAGCTTAGCTCTCGGGACTATTCAGCAAGAGACCCAGTACTTC.